The 6 T cell receptor beta chains below were found in one sample sequenced in a study of human T cells and chemical hapten exposure. TCRdb processed the RACE reads anew with MiXCR; each CDR3 protein has one entry. The table lists 70,000 to 90,000 distinct CDR3 sequences, 10% to 14% of them singletons, with around 3.6% in the top ten. Documented time point: patch test 3, about 24 weeks after DPC sensitization. Treatment noted: therapeutic diphenylcyclopropenone sensitization with weekly scalp DPC. The sample here was whole blood, taken in connection with sensitization to the hapten diphenylcyclopropenone (DPC). Receptors were obtained from a woman in her forties or fifties with alopecia areata. Some clones in this sample may be carry-over from other donors' samples.

This clonotype was found many times. The chain combines TRBV11-2 with TRBJ2-3; TRBD2 aligns across 10 bases. Germline V lookup: CDR1 SGHAT, CDR2 FQNNGV. This CDR3 is built from 16 residues. J gave up 4 bases and V 3 bases, and 7 bases lay outside the gene matches. CDR3 nucleotide sequence: TGTGCCAGCAGCTTTCGGAGCGGGAGGGCCCCAGATACGCAGTATTTT. As protein: CASSFRSGRAPDTQYF.

This clonotype was counted ten times or more. This CDR3 is CASSNRDPGAYEQYF. DNA for the CDR3: TGTGCCAGTAGCAACCGGGACCCGGGGGCCTACGAGCAGTACTTC. V is TRBV19 and J is TRBJ2-7, with a tentative D call TRBD2 (6 bases). Per germline, CDR1 LNHDA and CDR2 SQIVND (reference sequence). V was clipped by 6 bases and J by 2 bases, with 17 bases between them. CDR3 length equals 15 residues. The entire variable domain, with the rest obtained from reference TRBV19 and TRBJ2-7, is as follows: DGGITQSPKYLFRKEGQNVTLSCEQNLNHDAMYWYRQDPGQGLRLIYYSQIVNDFQKGDIAEGYSVSREKKESFPLTVTSAQKNPTAFYLCASSNRDPGAYEQYFGPGTRLTVT.

Many counts were recorded for this clonotype. The rearrangement uses TRBV7-9 and TRBJ2-7; D is unresolved. Per the germline V gene, CDR1 is SEHNR and CDR2 is FQNEAQ (reference sequence). This CDR3 has 13 residues. Trimming pared 4 bases from V and 5 bases from J, leaving 12 bases between. The CDR3: CASSSGVRHEQYF. CDR3 nucleotides: TGTGCCAGCAGCTCCGGAGTTCGTCACGAGCAGTACTTC.

In this sample, this clonotype turned up a few times. At one end, the junction sequence differs from germline, possibly due to a read error. This sequence joins TRBV5-1 and TRBJ1-1, with 8 bases matching TRBD1. The germline gives CDR1 SGHRS, CDR2 YFSETQ. This CDR3 has 17 residues. For the CDR3, the DNA is TGCGCCAGCAGCTTAATGGGGACAGGAACCATGAACACTGAATCTTTCTTT. Encoded protein: CASSLMGTGTMNTESFF.

This clonotype turned up a few times. The V and J genes are TRBV27 and TRBJ1-2; D is unclear. Trimming cost V 4 bases and J 3 bases, with 9 bases left between them. The CDR3 has 13 amino acids. Germline V lookup: CDR1 MNHEY, CDR2 SMNVEV (reference sequence). CDR3 in amino acids: CASSYSRDYGYTF. The CDR3 region has the DNA TGTGCCAGCAGTTACTCGAGGGACTATGGCTACACCTTC.

The table lists this clonotype with many counts. The chain uses TRBV11-3 and TRBJ1-1; no clear D gene. The CDR3 is made up of 13 amino acids. Trimming pared 1 base from V and 6 bases from J, leaving 9 bases between. The germline V gene has CDR1 SGHNT and CDR2 YENEEA. The CDR3 bases are TGTGCCAGCAGCTTAGGAGGGAGGGCTGAAGCTTTCTTT. Translating gives CASSLGGRAEAFF.